What follows are 4 T cell receptor beta chains derived from one specimen sequenced in a study of shared clonotypes between healthy human individuals. Clones were read by immunoSEQ multiplex PCR, and TCRdb kept only the in-frame ones, dropping some. This table has over a million clones, under 80% appearing once. The sample taken for sequencing was memory CD4+ T cells sorted from blood. Subset: CD45RA-negative fraction. These receptors were obtained from a man between 18 and 35 years old in good health.

This clone appeared a few times. The chain joins TRBV9 to TRBJ2-3, with TRBD2 identical over 8 bases. The CDR3 length is 16 residues. With 6 bases clipped from V and 3 bases from J, the junction kept 12 bases outside the gene matches. The germline V gene encodes CDR1 SGDLS and CDR2 YYNGEE. CDR3 DNA sequence: TGTGCCAGCACCAAGACCCAGCGGGAGCCAACAGATACGCAGTATTTT. It codes for CASTKTQREPTDTQYF.

The V gene is TRBV11-2, the J gene TRBJ1-5, with a tentative D call TRBD1 (6 bases). The CDR3 has 14 residues. The V end was cut by 5 bases, the J end by 7 bases, with 15 bases between. Germline values: CDR1 SGHAT, CDR2 FQNNGV. The CDR3 is CASSLATQGQPQHF. DNA of the CDR3: TGTGCCAGCAGCCTGGCGACCCAGGGGCAGCCCCAGCATTTT.

In the case of this clone: One end of the junction does not line up with germline, which may come from a read error. CDR3 in amino acids: CASYRDYGYTF. The CDR3 bases are TGTGCCAGCTACAGGGACTACGGCTACACCTTC. The chain links TRBV6-1 to TRBJ1-2; the D gene is possibly TRBD1 (6 bases). Germline V gene sequence: CDR1 MNHNS, CDR2 SASEGT. The CDR3 runs to 11 residues.

The chain uses TRBV5-5 and TRBJ2-3; 7 bases agree with TRBD1. The CDR3 covers 12 residues. The V gene end was trimmed by 4 bases and the J gene end by 6 bases; junction bases not matched to a gene: 2. In germline, CDR1 is SGHKS, CDR2 YYEKEE (reference sequence). The CDR3 loop is CASSKQGDTQYF. The CDR3 DNA reads as TGTGCCAGCAGCAAACAGGGGGATACGCAGTATTTT. Full variable domain (outside the CDR3, taken from reference TRBV5-5 and TRBJ2-3): DAGVTQSPTHLIKTRGQQVTLRCSPISGHKSVSWYQQVLGQGPQFIFQYYEKEERGRGNFPDRFSARQFPNYSSELNVNALLLGDSALYLCASSKQGDTQYFGPGTRLTVL.